This T cell receptor (beta chain) was identified in a study of blood T cell repertoires in COVID-19. TCRdb's copy holds only in-frame clones and misses some; the assay was immunoSEQ multiplex PCR. Of 200,000 to 300,000 clones listed, approximately 86% are singletons. Sequencing input: peripheral blood. This TCR was recovered from a woman younger than 45 with acute or convalescent COVID-19.

In nucleotides, the CDR3 is TGCGCCAGCAGCCTTGGACTAGCGGGAACAGATACGCAGTATTTT. Its protein is CASSLGLAGTDTQYF. This chain connects TRBV4-1 to TRBJ2-3; 12 bases fit TRBD2. Germline trimming cut 4 bases from V and 3 bases from J; bases unmatched to any gene: 2. Per the germline V gene, CDR1 is MGHRA and CDR2 is YSYEKL. The CDR3 runs 15 residues.